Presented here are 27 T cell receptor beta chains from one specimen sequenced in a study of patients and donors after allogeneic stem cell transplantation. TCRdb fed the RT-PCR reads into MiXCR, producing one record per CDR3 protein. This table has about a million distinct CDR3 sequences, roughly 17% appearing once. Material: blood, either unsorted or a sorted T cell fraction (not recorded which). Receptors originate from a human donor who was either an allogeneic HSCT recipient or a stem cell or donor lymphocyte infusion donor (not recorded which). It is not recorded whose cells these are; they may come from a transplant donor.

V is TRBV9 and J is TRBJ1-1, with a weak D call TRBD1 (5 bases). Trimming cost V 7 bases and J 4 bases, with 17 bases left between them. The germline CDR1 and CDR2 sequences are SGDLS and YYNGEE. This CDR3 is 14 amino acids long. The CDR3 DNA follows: TGTGCCAGCGACCCGGGGGGGGGAGGCACTGAAGCTTTCTTT. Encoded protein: CASDPGGGGTEAFF.

The DNA of the CDR3 is TGCGCCAGCAGCTTGTCCCAGCCCAATGAAAAACTGTTTTTT. Translating it yields CASSLSQPNEKLFF. V is TRBV5-1 and J is TRBJ1-4; D not resolved. V dropped 1 base and J dropped 5 bases, with 9 bases sitting between them. The CDR3 has 14 amino acids. Germline lookup yields CDR1 SGHRS and CDR2 YFSETQ.

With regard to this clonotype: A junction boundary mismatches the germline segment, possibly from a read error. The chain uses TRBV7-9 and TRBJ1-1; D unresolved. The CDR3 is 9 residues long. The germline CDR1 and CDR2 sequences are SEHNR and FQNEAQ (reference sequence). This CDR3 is CASSLDLSF. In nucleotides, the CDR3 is TGTGCCAGCAGCTTAGACTTGAGCTTT. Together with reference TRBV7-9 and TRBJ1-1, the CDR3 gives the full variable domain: DTGVSQNPRHKITKRGQNVTFRCDPISEHNRLYWYRQTLGQGPEFLTYFQNEAQLEKSRLLSDRFSAERPKGSFSTLEIQRTEQGDSAMYLCASSLDLSFGQGTRLTVV.

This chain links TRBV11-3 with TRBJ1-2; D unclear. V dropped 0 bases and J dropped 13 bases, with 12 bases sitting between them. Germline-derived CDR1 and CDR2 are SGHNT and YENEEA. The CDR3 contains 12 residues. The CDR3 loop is CASSLELDTSTF. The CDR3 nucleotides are TGTGCCAGCAGCTTAGAGCTAGACACTTCCACCTTC.

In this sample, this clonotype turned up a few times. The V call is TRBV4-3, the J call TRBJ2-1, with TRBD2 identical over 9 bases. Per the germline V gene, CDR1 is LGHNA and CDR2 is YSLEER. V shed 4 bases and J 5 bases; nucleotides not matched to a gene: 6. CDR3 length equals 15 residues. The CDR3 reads CASSPRAGGHNEQFF. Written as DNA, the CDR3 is TGCGCCAGCAGCCCTCGAGCGGGGGGCCACAATGAGCAGTTCTTC.

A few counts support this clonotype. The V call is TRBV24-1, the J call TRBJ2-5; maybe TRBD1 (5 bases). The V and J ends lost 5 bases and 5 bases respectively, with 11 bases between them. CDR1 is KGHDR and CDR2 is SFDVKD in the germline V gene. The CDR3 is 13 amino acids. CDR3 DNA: TGTGCCACCAGTGTGGCAGGGCTGGAGACCCAGTACTTC. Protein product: CATSVAGLETQYF.

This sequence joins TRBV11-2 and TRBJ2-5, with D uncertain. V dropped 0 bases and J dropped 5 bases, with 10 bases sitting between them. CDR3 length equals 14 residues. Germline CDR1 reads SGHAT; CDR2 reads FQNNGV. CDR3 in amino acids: CASSLDPVGETQYF. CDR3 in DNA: TGTGCCAGCAGCTTAGACCCGGTAGGGGAGACCCAGTACTTC.

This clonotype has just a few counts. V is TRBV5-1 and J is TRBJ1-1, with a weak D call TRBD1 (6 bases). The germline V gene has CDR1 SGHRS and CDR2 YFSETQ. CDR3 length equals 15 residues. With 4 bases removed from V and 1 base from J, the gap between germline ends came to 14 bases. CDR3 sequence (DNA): TGCGCCAGCAGCAGGAACAGGGCCGGGAACACTGAAGCTTTCTTT. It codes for CASSRNRAGNTEAFF. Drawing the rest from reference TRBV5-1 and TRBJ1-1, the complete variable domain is KAGVTQTPRYLIKTRGQQVTLSCSPISGHRSVSWYQQTPGQGLQFLFEYFSETQRNKGNFPGRFSGRQFSNSRSEMNVSTLELGDSALYLCASSRNRAGNTEAFFGQGTRLTVV.

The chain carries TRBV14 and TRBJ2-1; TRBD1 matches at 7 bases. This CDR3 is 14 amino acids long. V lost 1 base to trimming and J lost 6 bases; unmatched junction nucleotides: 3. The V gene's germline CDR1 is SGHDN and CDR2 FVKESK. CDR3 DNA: TGTGCCAGCAGCCAAGGACCAGGGGGCAATGAGCAGTTCTTC. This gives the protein CASSQGPGGNEQFF. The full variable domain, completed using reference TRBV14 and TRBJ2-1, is EAGVTQFPSHSVIEKGQTVTLRCDPISGHDNLYWYRRVMGKEIKFLLHFVKESKQDESGMPNNRFLAERTGGTYSTLKVQPAELEDSGVYFCASSQGPGGNEQFFGPGTRLTVL.

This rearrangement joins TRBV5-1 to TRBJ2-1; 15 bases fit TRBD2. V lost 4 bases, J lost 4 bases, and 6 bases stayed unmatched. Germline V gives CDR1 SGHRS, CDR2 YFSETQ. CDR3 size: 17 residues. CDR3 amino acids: CASSRGTSGRIYNEQFF. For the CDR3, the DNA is TGCGCCAGCAGCCGGGGGACTAGCGGGAGGATATACAATGAGCAGTTCTTC.

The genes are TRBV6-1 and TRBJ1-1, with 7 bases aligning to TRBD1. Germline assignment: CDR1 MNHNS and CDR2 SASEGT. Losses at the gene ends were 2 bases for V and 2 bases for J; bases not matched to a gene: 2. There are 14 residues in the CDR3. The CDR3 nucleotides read TGTGCCAGCAGTGAAAACAGGGGTAACACTGAAGCTTTCTTT. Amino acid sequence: CASSENRGNTEAFF.

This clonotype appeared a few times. CDR3: CSARSDGNPTYEQYF. The CDR3 DNA reads as TGCAGTGCTAGATCCGACGGGAACCCAACCTACGAGCAGTACTTC. This chain uses TRBV20-1 with TRBJ2-7; weak D call: TRBD2 (5 bases). V lost 2 bases and J 2 bases, leaving 16 bases between the germline ends. CDR3 length equals 15 residues. Germline CDR1 and CDR2: DFQATT and SNEGSKA (reference sequence).

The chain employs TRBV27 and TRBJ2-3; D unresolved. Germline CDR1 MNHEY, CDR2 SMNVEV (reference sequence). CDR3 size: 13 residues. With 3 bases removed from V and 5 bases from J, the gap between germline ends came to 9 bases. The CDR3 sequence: CASSFKGRDTQYF. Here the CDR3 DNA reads TGTGCCAGCAGTTTCAAGGGAAGAGATACGCAGTATTTT.

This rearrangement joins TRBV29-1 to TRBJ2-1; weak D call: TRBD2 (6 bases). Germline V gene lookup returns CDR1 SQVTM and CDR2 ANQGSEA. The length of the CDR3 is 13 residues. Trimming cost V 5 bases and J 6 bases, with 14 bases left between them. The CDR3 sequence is CSVLWGGFNEQFF. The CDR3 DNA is TGCAGCGTTCTGTGGGGAGGATTCAATGAGCAGTTCTTC.

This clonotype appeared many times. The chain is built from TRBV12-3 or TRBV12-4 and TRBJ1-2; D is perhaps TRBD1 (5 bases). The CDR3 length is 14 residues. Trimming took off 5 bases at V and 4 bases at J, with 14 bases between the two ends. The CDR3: CASSQRQSGYGYTF. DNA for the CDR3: TGTGCCAGCAGTCAAAGACAGAGCGGCTATGGCTACACCTTC.

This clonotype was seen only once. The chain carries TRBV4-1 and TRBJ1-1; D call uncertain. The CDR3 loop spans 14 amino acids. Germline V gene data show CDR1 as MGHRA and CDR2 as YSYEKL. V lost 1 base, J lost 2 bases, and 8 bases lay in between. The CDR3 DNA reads TGCGCCAGCAGCCAAGTGCCGGTAAACACTGAAGCTTTCTTT. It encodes CASSQVPVNTEAFF.

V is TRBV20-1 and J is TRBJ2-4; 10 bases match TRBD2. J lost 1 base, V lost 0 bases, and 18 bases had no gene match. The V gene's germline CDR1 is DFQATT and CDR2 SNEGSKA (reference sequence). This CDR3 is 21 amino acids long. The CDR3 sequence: CSARDLTLGAGGPSAKNIQYF. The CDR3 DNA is TGCAGTGCTAGAGATCTCACCCTGGGAGCGGGAGGGCCGTCGGCCAAAAACATTCAGTACTTC.

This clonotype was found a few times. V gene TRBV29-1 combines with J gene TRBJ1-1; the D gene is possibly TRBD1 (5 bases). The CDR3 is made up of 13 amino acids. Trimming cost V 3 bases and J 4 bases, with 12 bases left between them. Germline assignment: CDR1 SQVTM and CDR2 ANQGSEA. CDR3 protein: CSVEQRGGTEAFF. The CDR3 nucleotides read TGCAGCGTTGAGCAGCGGGGCGGCACTGAAGCTTTCTTT.

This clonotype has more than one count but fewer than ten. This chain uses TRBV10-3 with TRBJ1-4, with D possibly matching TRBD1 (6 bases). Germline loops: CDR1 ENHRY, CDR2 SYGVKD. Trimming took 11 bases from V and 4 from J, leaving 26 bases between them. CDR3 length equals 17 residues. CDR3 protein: CASKEDRTGTGNEKLFF. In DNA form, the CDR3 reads TGTGCCTCCAAAGAAGACAGGACTGGGACGGGTAATGAAAAACTGTTTTTT.

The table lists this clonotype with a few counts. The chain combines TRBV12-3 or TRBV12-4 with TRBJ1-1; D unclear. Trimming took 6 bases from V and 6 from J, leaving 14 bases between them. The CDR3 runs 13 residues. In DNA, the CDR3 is TGTGCCAGCAGGGTCGACGGTGTGGCTGAAGCTTTCTTT. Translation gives CASRVDGVAEAFF.

In DNA form, the CDR3 reads TGTGCCAGCAGGTTGGGACAGGGGTTAAACCAGCCCCAGCATTTT. Translating it yields CASRLGQGLNQPQHF. V and J are TRBV12-3 or TRBV12-4 and TRBJ1-5, with 10 nucleotides matching TRBD1. V shed 6 bases, J shed 7 bases, and the junction held 9 bases outside the gene matches. The CDR3 spans 15 residues.

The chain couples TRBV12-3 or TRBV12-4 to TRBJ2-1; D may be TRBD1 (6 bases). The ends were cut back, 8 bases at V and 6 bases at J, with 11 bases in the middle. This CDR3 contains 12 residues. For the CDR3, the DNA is TGTGCCAGCTCTAGGGGGATCAATGAGCAGTTCTTC. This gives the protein CASSRGINEQFF.

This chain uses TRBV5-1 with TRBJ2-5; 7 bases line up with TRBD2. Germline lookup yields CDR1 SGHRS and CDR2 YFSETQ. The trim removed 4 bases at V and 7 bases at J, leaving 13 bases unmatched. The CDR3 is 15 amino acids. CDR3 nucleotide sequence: TGCGCCAGCAGCCCCGGCAGCGGGGACTCTCGGACCCAGTACTTC. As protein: CASSPGSGDSRTQYF.

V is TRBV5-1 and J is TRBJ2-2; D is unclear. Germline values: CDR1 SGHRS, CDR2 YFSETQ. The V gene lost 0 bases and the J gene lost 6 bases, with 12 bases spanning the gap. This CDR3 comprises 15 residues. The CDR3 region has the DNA TGCGCCAGCAGCTTGGCCACGGGTTCGGCCGGGGAGCTGTTTTTT. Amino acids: CASSLATGSAGELFF.

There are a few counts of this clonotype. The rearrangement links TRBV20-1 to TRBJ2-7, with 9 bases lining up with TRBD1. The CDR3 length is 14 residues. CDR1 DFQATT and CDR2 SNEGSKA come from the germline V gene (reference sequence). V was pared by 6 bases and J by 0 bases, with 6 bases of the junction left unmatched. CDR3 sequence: CSASGTGHSYEQYF. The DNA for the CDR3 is TGCAGTGCCTCCGGGACAGGGCACTCCTACGAGCAGTACTTC.

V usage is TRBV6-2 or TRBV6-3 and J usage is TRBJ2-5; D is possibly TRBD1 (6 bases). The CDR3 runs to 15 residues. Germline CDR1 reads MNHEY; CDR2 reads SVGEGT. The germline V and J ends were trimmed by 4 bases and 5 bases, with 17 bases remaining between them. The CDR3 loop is CASSSLQGILETQYF. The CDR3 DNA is TGTGCCAGCAGTTCCCTACAGGGAATCTTGGAGACCCAGTACTTC.

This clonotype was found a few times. The CDR3, as DNA: TGCGCCAGCAGCCATGTTAGAGCTTTAGGGGGGACAGATACGCAGTATTTT. Amino acids: CASSHVRALGGTDTQYF. The chain links TRBV4-3 to TRBJ2-3; the D gene could be TRBD1 or TRBD2 (6 bases each). In germline, CDR1 is LGHNA, CDR2 YSLEER. This CDR3 has 17 residues. Trimming removed 3 bases at V and 3 bases at J, with 19 bases between.